This entry lists 24 T cell receptor beta chains sequenced from one sample in a study of CD8 T cells in ankylosing spondylitis. Each CDR3 protein gets one entry after TCRdb re-called the 5' RACE reads with MiXCR. The table has around 140,000 distinct CDR3 sequences, approximately 10% seen once. The sequenced material came from blood, either unsorted or a sorted T cell fraction (not recorded which). The receptors derive from a female donor with ankylosing spondylitis or in good health (not recorded which).

In this sample, this clonotype turned up many times. V is TRBV6-1 and J is TRBJ2-7; 8 bases map to TRBD2. The CDR3 is 14 residues long. Germline loops: CDR1 MNHNS, CDR2 SASEGT. V lost 6 bases and J lost 5; bases outside the gene matches: 9. The CDR3 here is CASSREGSTNEQYF. Written as DNA, the CDR3 is TGTGCCAGCAGCCGGGAGGGAAGTACGAACGAGCAGTACTTC.

The genes are TRBV7-8 and TRBJ1-5, with D possibly matching TRBD1 (6 bases). The CDR3 covers 16 residues. Germline CDR1 and CDR2: SGHVS and FQNEAQ. V lost 0 bases and J 2 bases, leaving 11 bases between the germline ends. The DNA of the CDR3 is TGTGCCAGCAGCTTAGCGGTAGGGGGTGGCAATCAGCCCCAGCATTTT. Translating it yields CASSLAVGGGNQPQHF.

This clonotype has a count of ten or more. The V and J genes are TRBV7-2 and TRBJ1-2, with D possibly matching TRBD1 (5 bases). In germline, CDR1 is SGHTA, CDR2 FQGNSA. V was clipped by 5 bases and J by 12 bases, with 25 bases between them. This CDR3 is 15 amino acids long. The CDR3 bases are TGTGCCAGCAGCCCCATACCCACAGGCCGTGGTATCGACACCTTC. Translating it yields CASSPIPTGRGIDTF.

In this sample, this clonotype turned up many times. The chain recombines TRBV7-2 with TRBJ2-1; possible D gene TRBD1, 5 bases. The germline V gene encodes CDR1 SGHTA and CDR2 FQGNSA. The CDR3 has 15 amino acids. V lost 1 base and J 8 bases, leaving 15 bases between the germline ends. The CDR3 DNA sequence: TGTGCCAGCAGCTTAGGGACAAGCGCTGTCTATGAGCAGTTCTTC. Translation: CASSLGTSAVYEQFF.

On this clonotype: Possible read error: a much larger clone is one base away. The chain carries TRBV27 and TRBJ1-2; 10 bases match TRBD1. The CDR3 runs 13 residues. Germline V gene sequence: CDR1 MNHEY, CDR2 SMNVEV (reference sequence). CDR3 in DNA: TGTGCCAGCACCGGACAGGGGGTAAATGGCTACCCCTTC. Translated: CASTGQGVNGYPF.

Remarks on this clonotype: This could be a read error, since a much larger clone is one nucleotide away. The chain uses TRBV12-3 or TRBV12-4 and TRBJ1-1; D unclear. The CDR3 spans 18 residues. The CDR3 DNA is TGTGCCATCAGTTCACTTCACACAACCGCCGCCATGAACACTGAAGCTTTCTTT. Its translation is CAISSLHTTAAMNTEAFF.

This clonotype was seen many times. This chain joins TRBV5-1 and TRBJ2-1; TRBD2 matches 10 bases. Trimming removed 5 bases from V and 8 bases from J; junction bases left unmatched: 10. This CDR3 spans 15 amino acids. In germline, CDR1 is SGHRS, CDR2 YFSETQ. In DNA form, the CDR3 reads TGCGCCAGCAGTTCGATCCTAGCGGGGGTAGATGAGCAGTTCTTC. Translated, it gives CASSSILAGVDEQFF.

This clonotype was counted between two and nine times. The J gene is TRBJ2-2, the V gene TRBV7-9; 7 bases are shared with TRBD2. V was pared by 11 bases and J by 2 bases, with 11 bases of the junction left unmatched. The germline V gene has CDR1 SEHNR and CDR2 FQNEAQ (reference sequence). This CDR3 contains 15 residues. CDR3 protein: CASAALAANTGELFF. CDR3 sequence (DNA): TGTGCCTCAGCGGCCCTAGCGGCAAACACCGGGGAGCTGTTTTTT. Complete variable domain (other parts from reference TRBV7-9 and TRBJ2-2): DTGVSQNPRHKITKRGQNVTFRCDPISEHNRLYWYRQTLGQGPEFLTYFQNEAQLEKSRLLSDRFSAERPKGSFSTLEIQRTEQGDSAMYLCASAALAANTGELFFGEGSRLTVL.

This clonotype came up a few times. The rearrangement joins TRBV28 to TRBJ2-5, with TRBD2 as a possible D gene (6 bases). CDR1 is MDHEN and CDR2 is SYDVKM in the germline V gene. V lost 2 bases and J lost 2, with 12 bases in between. The CDR3 loop spans 15 amino acids. The CDR3 bases are TGTGCCAGCAGTTTAGGGGGGACCGCTCAAGAGACCCAGTACTTC. This gives the protein CASSLGGTAQETQYF.

This clonotype was seen many times. This chain links TRBV28 with TRBJ1-2; 9 nucleotides agree with TRBD1. From germline, CDR1 is MDHEN and CDR2 SYDVKM. The CDR3 runs 15 residues. V lost 4 bases to trimming and J lost 2 bases; unmatched junction nucleotides: 5. The CDR3 sequence is CASSSAGTGNYGYTF. As DNA, the CDR3 is TGTGCCAGCAGTTCCGCCGGGACAGGGAACTATGGCTACACCTTC.

This clonotype was observed at least ten times. The chain combines TRBV6-1 with TRBJ1-2; possibly TRBD1 for D (5 bases). The CDR3 is made up of 14 amino acids. Germline V gives CDR1 MNHNS, CDR2 SASEGT. Trimming removed 1 base at V and 7 bases at J, with 13 bases between. Written as DNA, the CDR3 is TGTGCCAGCAGTGAAGTTCTCAGGGCCGGTGGCTACACCTTC. Protein: CASSEVLRAGGYTF.

This clonotype has a count of ten or more. This chain uses TRBV5-1 with TRBJ2-2, with 8 bases identical to TRBD1. CDR1 is SGHRS and CDR2 is YFSETQ in the germline V gene. V was pared by 2 bases and J by 1 base, with 7 bases of the junction left unmatched. The CDR3 consists of 17 residues. CDR3 DNA sequence: TGCGCCAGCAGCTTCCGGACAGGGCTAGGGAACACCGGGGAGCTGTTTTTT. Protein sequence: CASSFRTGLGNTGELFF.

At least ten counts were recorded for this clonotype. The CDR3 region has the DNA TGTGCCAGCAGCTTAGTCGGACGTCAGAACTCTGGAAACACCATATATTTT. Its translation: CASSLVGRQNSGNTIYF. The chain couples TRBV7-9 to TRBJ1-3; D is undetermined. The CDR3 extends over 17 amino acids. The V and J ends lost 1 base and 0 bases respectively, with 13 bases between them. In germline, CDR1 is SEHNR, CDR2 FQNEAQ (reference sequence). The variable domain in full, completed from reference TRBV7-9 and TRBJ1-3, reads DTGVSQNPRHKITKRGQNVTFRCDPISEHNRLYWYRQTLGQGPEFLTYFQNEAQLEKSRLLSDRFSAERPKGSFSTLEIQRTEQGDSAMYLCASSLVGRQNSGNTIYFGEGSWLTVV.

This clonotype was picked up many times. The J gene is TRBJ2-3, the V gene TRBV7-6, with D perhaps TRBD2 (5 bases). The CDR3 covers 14 residues. Germline CDR1 and CDR2: SGHVS and FNYEAQ. Between the trimmed V and J ends, which lost 2 bases and 2 bases, there was a span of 8 bases. The CDR3 nucleotides read TGTGCCAGCAGCTTATCGGGGAACACAGATACGCAGTATTTT. Its translation is CASSLSGNTDTQYF.

The sample holds a few counts of this clonotype. The V gene is TRBV20-1, the J gene TRBJ2-3; D is perhaps TRBD1 or TRBD2 (6 bases each). Germline CDR1 is DFQATT and CDR2 is SNEGSKA (reference sequence). CDR3 length: 13 amino acids. Trimming removed 5 bases at V and 10 bases at J, with 19 bases between. The CDR3 DNA reads TGCAGTGCTCCCACGGCAGGAGGGGGAGCGCAGTATTTT. It specifies CSAPTAGGGAQYF.

This clonotype has a count of ten or more. The CDR3 loop reads CSVAQGVNQPQHF. The CDR3 DNA is TGCAGCGTTGCCCAGGGGGTAAACCAGCCCCAGCATTTT. The chain is built from TRBV29-1 and TRBJ1-5; 7 nucleotides match TRBD1. Germline-derived CDR1 and CDR2 are SQVTM and ANQGSEA. The CDR3 length is 13 residues. Unmatched junction bases numbered 7, after V lost 4 bases and J lost 7 bases.

This sequence joins TRBV5-6 and TRBJ2-6; D is unclear. The CDR3 length is 14 residues. V was pared by 4 bases and J by 1 base, with 6 bases between. From germline, CDR1 is SGHDT and CDR2 YYEEEE. Written as DNA, the CDR3 is TGTGCCAGCAGCGACAATTCTGGGGCCAACGTCCTGACTTTC. Its translation: CASSDNSGANVLTF.

In its sample, this clonotype was seen a few times. The chain carries TRBV5-5 and TRBJ2-1, with D possibly TRBD1 on 6 matching bases. CDR1 and CDR2 from the germline V gene are SGHKS and YYEKEE (reference sequence). Trimming cost V 4 bases and J 4 bases, with 9 bases left between them. The CDR3 has 13 residues. The CDR3 sequence: CASSQTGYNEQFF. The CDR3 DNA follows: TGTGCCAGCAGCCAGACAGGTTACAATGAGCAGTTCTTC.

The rearrangement links TRBV5-5 to TRBJ2-2; TRBD1 might be the D (5 bases). Germline V gives CDR1 SGHKS, CDR2 YYEKEE (reference sequence). This CDR3 comprises 14 residues. Trimming removed 6 bases at V and 4 bases at J, with 13 bases between. As DNA, the CDR3 is TGTGCCAGCACGTTTTCCCAGGGCACCGGGGAGCTGTTTTTT. Translating gives CASTFSQGTGELFF.

Details on this clonotype: A much larger clone differs from this one at a single base, so this may be a read error. The chain carries TRBV4-2 and TRBJ2-3, with 8 bases lining up with TRBD2. The CDR3 extends over 16 amino acids. Looked up from germline, CDR1 is LGHNA and CDR2 is YNFKEQ. With V trimmed by 0 bases and J by 6 bases, 8 bases remained unmatched. The CDR3 loop is CASSQERISGADTQYF. Here the CDR3 DNA reads TGTGCCAGCAGCCAAGAACGGATTAGCGGGGCTGATACGCAGTATTTT.

This clonotype appeared many times. The chain employs TRBV7-9 and TRBJ1-1, with D uncertain. V shed 2 bases and J shed 1 base, with 14 bases lying between them. The CDR3 has 16 amino acids. Per the germline V gene, CDR1 is SEHNR and CDR2 is FQNEAQ (reference sequence). Here the CDR3 reads CASSLSGEWGNTEAFF. The CDR3 DNA is TGTGCCAGCAGCTTATCCGGGGAATGGGGGAACACTGAAGCTTTCTTT. The whole variable domain, remainder taken from reference TRBV7-9 and TRBJ1-1, is DTGVSQNPRHKITKRGQNVTFRCDPISEHNRLYWYRQTLGQGPEFLTYFQNEAQLEKSRLLSDRFSAERPKGSFSTLEIQRTEQGDSAMYLCASSLSGEWGNTEAFFGQGTRLTVV.

Of note for this clonotype: A much larger clone differs by one base, so this may be a read error. Since the CDR3 does not end with the conserved phenylalanine or tryptophan, this likely comes from a read error. The CDR3 DNA is TGTGCCAGCAGCCCCCTAGGGGGGGGATCCTACGAGCAGTACTCC. Amino acids: CASSPLGGGSYEQYS. The chain joins TRBV9 to TRBJ2-7, with D perhaps matching TRBD2 (7 bases). There are 15 residues in the CDR3. V gave up 4 bases and J gave up 1 base, with 15 bases separating them. CDR1 is SGDLS and CDR2 is YYNGEE in the germline V gene.

The table lists this clonotype with many counts. This chain links TRBV28 with TRBJ1-5; unclear D gene. The germline gives CDR1 MDHEN, CDR2 SYDVKM. This CDR3 is 13 amino acids long. Trimming took 5 bases from V and 5 from J, leaving 10 bases between them. The CDR3 nucleotides are TGTGCCAGCAGTACGAGAAGCGATCAGCCCCAGCATTTT. Translated: CASSTRSDQPQHF.

Ten or more counts support this clonotype. J is TRBJ1-5 and V is TRBV12-3 or TRBV12-4, with D perhaps TRBD1 (6 bases). V was shortened by 9 bases and J by 2 bases, with 17 bases between the two germline ends. CDR3 length: 15 amino acids. Here the CDR3 reads CASTNSRTGNQPQHF. CDR3 bases: TGTGCCAGTACTAATTCCCGGACAGGCAATCAGCCCCAGCATTTT.